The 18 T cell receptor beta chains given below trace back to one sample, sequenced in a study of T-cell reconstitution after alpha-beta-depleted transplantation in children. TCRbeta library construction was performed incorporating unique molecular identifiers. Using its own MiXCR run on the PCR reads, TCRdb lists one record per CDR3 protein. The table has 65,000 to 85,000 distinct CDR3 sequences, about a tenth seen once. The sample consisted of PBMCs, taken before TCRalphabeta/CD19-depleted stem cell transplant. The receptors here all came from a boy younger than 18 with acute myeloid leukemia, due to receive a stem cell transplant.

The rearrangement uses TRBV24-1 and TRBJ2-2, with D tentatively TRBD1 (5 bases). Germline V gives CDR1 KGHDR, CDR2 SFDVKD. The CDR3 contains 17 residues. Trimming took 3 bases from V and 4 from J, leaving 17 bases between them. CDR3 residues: CATSDPGDRNVTGELFF. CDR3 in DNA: TGTGCCACCAGTGATCCCGGAGACAGAAATGTCACCGGGGAGCTGTTTTTT.

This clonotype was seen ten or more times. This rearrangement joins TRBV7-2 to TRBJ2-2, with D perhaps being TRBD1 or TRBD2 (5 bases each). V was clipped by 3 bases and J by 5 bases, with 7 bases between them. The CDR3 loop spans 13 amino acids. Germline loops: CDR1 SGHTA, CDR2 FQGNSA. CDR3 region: CASSFGTTGELFF. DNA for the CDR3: TGTGCCAGCAGCTTCGGGACGACCGGGGAGCTGTTTTTT.

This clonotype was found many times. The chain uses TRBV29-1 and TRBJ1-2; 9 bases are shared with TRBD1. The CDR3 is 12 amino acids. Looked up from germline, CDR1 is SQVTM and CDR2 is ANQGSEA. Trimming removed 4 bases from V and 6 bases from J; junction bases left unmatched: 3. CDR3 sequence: CSVVGQGHGYTF. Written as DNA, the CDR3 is TGCAGCGTTGTGGGACAGGGCCATGGCTACACCTTC. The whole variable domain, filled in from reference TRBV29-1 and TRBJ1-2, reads SAVISQKPSRDICQRGTSLTIQCQVDSQVTMMFWYRQQPGQSLTLIATANQGSEATYESGFVIDKFPISRPNLTFSTLTVSNMSPEDSSIYLCSVVGQGHGYTFGSGTRLTVV.

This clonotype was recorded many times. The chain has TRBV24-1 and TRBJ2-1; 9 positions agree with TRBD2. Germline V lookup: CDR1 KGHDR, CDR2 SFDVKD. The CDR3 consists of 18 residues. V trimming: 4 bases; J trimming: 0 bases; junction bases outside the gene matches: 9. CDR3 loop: CATSDRLAGPSSYNEQFF. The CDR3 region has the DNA TGTGCCACCAGTGACCGTCTAGCGGGGCCCAGCTCCTACAATGAGCAGTTCTTC.

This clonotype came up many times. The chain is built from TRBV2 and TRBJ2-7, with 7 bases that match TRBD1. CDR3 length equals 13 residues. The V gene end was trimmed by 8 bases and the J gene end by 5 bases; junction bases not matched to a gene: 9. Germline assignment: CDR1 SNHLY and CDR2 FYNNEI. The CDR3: CASGTTGPNEQYF. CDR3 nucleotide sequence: TGTGCCAGCGGCACGACAGGGCCCAACGAGCAGTACTTC.

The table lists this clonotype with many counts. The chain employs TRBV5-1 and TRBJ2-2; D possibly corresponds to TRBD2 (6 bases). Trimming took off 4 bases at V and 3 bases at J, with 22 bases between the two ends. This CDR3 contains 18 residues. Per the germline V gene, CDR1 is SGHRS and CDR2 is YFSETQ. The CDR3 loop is CASSGGLRVGWDTGELFF. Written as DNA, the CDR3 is TGCGCCAGCAGCGGAGGGCTCAGGGTCGGATGGGACACCGGGGAGCTGTTTTTT.

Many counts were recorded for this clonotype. CDR3 DNA sequence: TGTGCCAGCAGTCTCGGACAGGCAAACAATGAGCAGTTCTTC. Translating it yields CASSLGQANNEQFF. The chain couples TRBV12-3 or TRBV12-4 to TRBJ2-1; 7 bases match TRBD1. This CDR3 region has 14 residues. Unmatched junction bases numbered 6, after V lost 5 bases and J lost 5 bases.

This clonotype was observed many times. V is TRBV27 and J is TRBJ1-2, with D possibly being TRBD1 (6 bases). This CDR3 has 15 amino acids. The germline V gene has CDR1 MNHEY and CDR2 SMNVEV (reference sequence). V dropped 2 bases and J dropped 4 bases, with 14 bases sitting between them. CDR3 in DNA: TGTGCCAGCAGTTTACAGGGGAGGTGGGGCTATGGCTACACCTTC. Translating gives CASSLQGRWGYGYTF.

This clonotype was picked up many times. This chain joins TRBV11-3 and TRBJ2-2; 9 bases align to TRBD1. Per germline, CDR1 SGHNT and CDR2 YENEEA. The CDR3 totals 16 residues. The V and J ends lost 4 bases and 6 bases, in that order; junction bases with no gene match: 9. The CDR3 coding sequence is TGTGCCAGCAGCTCGGACAGGGGAAGGGTTCCCGGGGAGCTGTTTTTT. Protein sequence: CASSSDRGRVPGELFF.

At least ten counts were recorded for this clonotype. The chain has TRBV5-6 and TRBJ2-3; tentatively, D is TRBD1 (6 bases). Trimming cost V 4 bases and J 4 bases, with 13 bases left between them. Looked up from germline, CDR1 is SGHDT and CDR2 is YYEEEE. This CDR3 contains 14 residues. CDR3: CASSLQGNADTQYF. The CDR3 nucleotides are TGTGCCAGCAGCCTACAGGGTAATGCAGATACGCAGTATTTT.

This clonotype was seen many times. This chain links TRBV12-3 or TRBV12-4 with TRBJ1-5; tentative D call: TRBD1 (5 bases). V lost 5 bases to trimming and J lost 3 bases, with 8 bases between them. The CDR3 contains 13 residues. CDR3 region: CASSQGSNQPQHF. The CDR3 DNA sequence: TGTGCCAGCAGTCAGGGTTCCAATCAGCCCCAGCATTTT.

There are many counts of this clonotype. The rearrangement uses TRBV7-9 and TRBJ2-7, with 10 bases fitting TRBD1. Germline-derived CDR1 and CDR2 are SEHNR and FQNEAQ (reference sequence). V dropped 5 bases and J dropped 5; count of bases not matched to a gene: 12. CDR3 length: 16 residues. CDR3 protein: CASSPARTGGFDEQYV. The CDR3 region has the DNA TGTGCCAGCAGCCCCGCCCGGACAGGGGGTTTCGACGAGCAGTACGTC.

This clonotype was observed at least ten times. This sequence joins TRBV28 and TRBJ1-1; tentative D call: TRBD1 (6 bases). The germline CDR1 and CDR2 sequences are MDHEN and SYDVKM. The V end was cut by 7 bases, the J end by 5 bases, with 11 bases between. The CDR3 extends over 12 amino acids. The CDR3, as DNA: TGTGCCAGCAACTCAGGGGTTACTGAAGCTTTCTTT. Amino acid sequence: CASNSGVTEAFF.

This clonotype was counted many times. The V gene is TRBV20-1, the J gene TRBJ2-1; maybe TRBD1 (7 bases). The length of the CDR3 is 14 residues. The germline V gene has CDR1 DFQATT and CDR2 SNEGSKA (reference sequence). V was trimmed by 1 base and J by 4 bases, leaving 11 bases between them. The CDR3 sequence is CSARAAGQYNEQFF. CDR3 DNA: TGCAGTGCTAGAGCGGCGGGACAGTACAATGAGCAGTTCTTC.

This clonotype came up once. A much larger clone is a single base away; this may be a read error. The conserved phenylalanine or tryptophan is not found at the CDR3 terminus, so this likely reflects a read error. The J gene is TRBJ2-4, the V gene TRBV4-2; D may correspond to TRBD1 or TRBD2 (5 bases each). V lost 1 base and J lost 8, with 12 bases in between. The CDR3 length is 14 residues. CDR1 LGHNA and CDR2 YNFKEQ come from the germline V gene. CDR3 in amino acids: CASSQGLRGDIQYL. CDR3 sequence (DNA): TGTGCCAGCAGCCAAGGGCTCCGAGGGGACATTCAGTACCTC.

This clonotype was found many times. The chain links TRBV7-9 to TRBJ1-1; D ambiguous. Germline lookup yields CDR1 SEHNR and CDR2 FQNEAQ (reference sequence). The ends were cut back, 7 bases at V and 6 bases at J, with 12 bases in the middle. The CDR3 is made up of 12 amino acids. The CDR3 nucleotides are TGTGCCAGCAACTCCTGGGGAGCTGAAGCTTTCTTT. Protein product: CASNSWGAEAFF. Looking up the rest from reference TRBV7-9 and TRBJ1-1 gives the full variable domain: DTGVSQNPRHKITKRGQNVTFRCDPISEHNRLYWYRQTLGQGPEFLTYFQNEAQLEKSRLLSDRFSAERPKGSFSTLEIQRTEQGDSAMYLCASNSWGAEAFFGQGTRLTVV.

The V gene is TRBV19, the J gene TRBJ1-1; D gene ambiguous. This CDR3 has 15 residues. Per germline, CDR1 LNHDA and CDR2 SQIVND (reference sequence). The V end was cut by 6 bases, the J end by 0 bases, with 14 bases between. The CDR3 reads CASSLNGVMNTEAFF. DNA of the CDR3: TGTGCCAGTAGCCTGAATGGGGTGATGAACACTGAAGCTTTCTTT.

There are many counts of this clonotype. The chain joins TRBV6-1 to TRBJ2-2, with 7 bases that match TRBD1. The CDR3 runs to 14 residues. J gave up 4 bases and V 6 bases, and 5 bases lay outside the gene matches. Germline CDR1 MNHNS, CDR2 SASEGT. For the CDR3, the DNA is TGTGCCAGCAGAGCTCCAGGGGGCACCGGGGAGCTGTTTTTT. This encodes CASRAPGGTGELFF.